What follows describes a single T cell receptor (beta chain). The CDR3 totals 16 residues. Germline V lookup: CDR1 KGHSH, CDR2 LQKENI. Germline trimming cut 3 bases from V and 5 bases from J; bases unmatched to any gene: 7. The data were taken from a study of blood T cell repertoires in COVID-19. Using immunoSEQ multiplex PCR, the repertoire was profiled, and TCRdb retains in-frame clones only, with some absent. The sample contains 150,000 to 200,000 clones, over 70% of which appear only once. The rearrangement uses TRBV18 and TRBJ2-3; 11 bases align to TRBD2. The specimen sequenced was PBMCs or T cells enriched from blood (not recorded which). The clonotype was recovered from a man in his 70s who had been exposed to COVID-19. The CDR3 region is CASSPGTSGLIDTQYF. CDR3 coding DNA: TGTGCCAGCTCACCGGGGACTAGCGGCCTTATAGATACGCAGTATTTT.